This T cell receptor (beta chain) was documented in a study of blood T cell repertoires in COVID-19. Whole-study context: T cells, B-cell-depleted T cells, or PBMCs supplied cDNA or gDNA.

Participant age was about 18 to 95 years, and participants resided in 25 or so US areas. V gave up 3 bases and J gave up 4 bases; unmatched junction bases: 2. The V gene's germline CDR1 is KGHSH and CDR2 LQKENI. This CDR3 has 15 amino acids. Authors' data handling: Scientists estimated how many nucleated cells there were by amplifying reference gene primers. Assay: immunoSEQ multiplex PCR; the TCRdb copy retains only in-frame clones and omits some. The V and J calls and clone size come from that table; D and trimming were worked out from the DNA. The sample shows about 230,000 clones, 88% of them seen only once.

The chain is built from TRBV18 and TRBJ2-2; 10 bases map to TRBD1. The TCR originated in a woman in her 40s with acute COVID-19. Material for sequencing was PBMCs or T cells enriched from blood (not recorded which). The DNA of the CDR3 is TGTGCCAGCTCACCGGGACAGGGGCGCACCGGGGAGCTGTTTTTT. Protein: CASSPGQGRTGELFF. The full variable domain, its missing parts supplied by reference TRBV18 and TRBJ2-2, is NAGVMQNPRHLVRRRGQEARLRCSPMKGHSHVYWYRQLPEEGLKFMVYLQKENIIDESGMPKERFSAEFPKEGPSILRIQQVVRGDSAAYFCASSPGQGRTGELFFGEGSRLTVL.